The next 4 T cell receptor beta chains were all read from a single sample in a study of blood T cell repertoires in COVID-19 (TCRdb year 2020). Libraries came from the immunoSEQ multiplex PCR assay. The immuneACCESS repertoire file appears here via TCRdb, limited to in-frame rearrangements. These files lack a portion of the clones; in checked studies, under half of the deficit traces to unresolved V genes, and the cause of the others is not known. The sample contains 23,000 or so clones, around four fifths of them found a single time. The ten largest clones capture roughly 7% of the sample. The specimen was peripheral blood. Receptor source: a human donor in a cohort sampled during active COVID-19.

This chain joins TRBV7-2 and TRBJ1-2; perhaps TRBD1 as D (6 bases). The CDR3 runs to 15 residues. Germline CDR1 reads SGHTA; CDR2 reads FQGNSA. Deletions cut 8 bases from V and 8 bases from J, with 24 bases between. CDR3 sequence reads: CASRGGGGGYRGYTF. In nucleotides, the CDR3 is TGTGCCAGCCGCGGGGGCGGGGGGGGATATAGAGGCTACACCTTC.

The rearrangement links TRBV11-2 to TRBJ1-2; D is uncertain. CDR1 and CDR2 from the germline V gene are SGHAT and FQNNGV. Trimming pared 5 bases from V and 0 bases from J, leaving 13 bases between. The CDR3 has 15 residues. CDR3: CASSPPGRPNYGYTF. The DNA of the CDR3 is TGTGCCAGCAGCCCCCCCGGGAGACCTAACTATGGCTACACCTTC. Complete variable domain (other parts from reference TRBV11-2 and TRBJ1-2): EAGVAQSPRYKIIEKRQSVAFWCNPISGHATLYWYQQILGQGPKLLIQFQNNGVVDDSQLPKDRFSAERLKGVDSTLKIQPAKLEDSAVYLCASSPPGRPNYGYTFGSGTRLTVV.

This clone came up a few times. The chain has TRBV30 and TRBJ1-2; possibly TRBD1 for D (5 bases). CDR1 and CDR2 from the germline V gene are GTSNPN and SVGIG (reference sequence). The CDR3 has 14 residues. Trimming took 2 bases from V and 8 from J, leaving 18 bases between them. The CDR3 nucleotides are TGTGCCTGGAGTCCCTCGGGACTGTCCTGGGGCTACACCTTC. Residues: CAWSPSGLSWGYTF.

This sequence joins TRBV7-2 and TRBJ2-7; weak D call: TRBD2 (5 bases). From germline, CDR1 is SGHTA and CDR2 FQGNSA. The CDR3 covers 15 residues. V was cut by 5 bases and J by 7 bases, with 21 bases left in between. In DNA, the CDR3 is TGTGCCAGCAGCCTCAGACACCTAGCTACGGGGGAGCAGTACTTC. Its protein is CASSLRHLATGEQYF.